This is a list of T cell receptor beta chains from one sample in a study of cytomegalovirus exposure and HLA in healthy donors. The table came from immunoSEQ multiplex PCR; TCRdb's copy has only in-frame clones and leaves some out. The sample lists under 85,000 clones, about 93% seen once, with 2% to 2.5% in the top ten. Sequenced material: PBMCs. Receptors were obtained from a woman aged 18-30 years in good health and CMV-seronegative. The CDR3 runs from the conserved cysteine through the conserved F or W. D genes are given only for firm matches. For some rows the clone size is stated as once, few or many, or as a class when expanded; others skip it.

clone size,D gene,J gene,V gene,CDR3 protein,CDR3 DNA
NA,NA,TRBJ2-5,TRBV4-1,CASSQARDTLGEQETQYF,TGCGCCAGCAGCCAAGCCCGGGACACCCTAGGGGAACAAGAGACCCAGTACTTC
few,NA,TRBJ1-1,TRBV4-1,CASSQDFGRVTEAFF,TGCGCCAGCAGCCAAGATTTTGGCAGGGTCACTGAAGCTTTCTTT
NA,NA,TRBJ1-5,TRBV2,CASSEDPGQGQPQHF,TGTGCCAGCAGTGAAGATCCAGGTCAGGGTCAGCCCCAGCATTTT
NA,NA,TRBJ1-5,TRBV5-5,CASSSDHRDLGNQPQHF,TGTGCCAGCAGCTCGGACCACAGGGATCTCGGCAATCAGCCCCAGCATTTT
NA,NA,TRBJ2-5,TRBV11-2,CASSLDRSETQYF,TGTGCCAGCAGCTTAGACAGGTCGGAGACCCAGTACTTC
NA,NA,TRBJ1-1,TRBV7-8,CASSPGLSRNTEAFF,TGTGCCAGCAGCCCAGGACTGTCAAGGAACACTGAAGCTTTCTTT
NA,TRBD2,TRBJ2-1,TRBV27,CASTSGTSGSYNEQFF,TGTGCCAGCACCTCTGGGACTAGCGGGAGCTACAATGAGCAGTTCTTC
NA,TRBD2,TRBJ2-1,TRBV9,CASSVDGLAGVRNEQFF,TGTGCCAGCAGCGTAGACGGATTAGCGGGAGTTAGAAATGAGCAGTTCTTC
NA,NA,TRBJ1-5,TRBV30,CAWSRDSNQPQHF,TGTGCCTGGAGCAGGGATAGCAATCAGCCCCAGCATTTT
NA,NA,TRBJ2-3,TRBV14,CASSQGTGPDTQYF,TGTGCCAGCAGCCAAGGGACTGGGCCAGATACGCAGTATTTT
NA,NA,TRBJ2-1,TRBV30,CAWRGGRLGEQFF,TGTGCCTGGAGAGGAGGGAGGCTCGGTGAGCAGTTCTTC
NA,NA,TRBJ2-3,TRBV7-9,CASSLARSTDTQYF,TGTGCCAGCAGCTTAGCCCGGAGCACAGATACGCAGTATTTT
NA,NA,TRBJ2-7,TRBV7-9,CASSLAGTVTYEQYF,TGTGCCAGCAGCTTAGCCGGGACTGTAACCTACGAGCAGTACTTC
NA,TRBD1,TRBJ2-5,TRBV7-9,CASSLGTGHATQYF,TGTGCCAGCAGCCTAGGGACAGGGCATGCGACCCAGTACTTC
NA,NA,TRBJ2-6,TRBV25-1,CASSSAPGQSRANVLTF,TGTGCCAGCAGTTCAGCACCTGGACAAAGTCGGGCCAACGTCCTGACTTTC
NA,TRBD1,TRBJ1-6,TRBV6-1,CASSSGTANSPLHF,TGTGCCAGCAGTTCCGGGACAGCCAATTCACCCCTCCACTTT
NA,NA,TRBJ1-2,TRBV12-5,CASGPTGINYGYTF,TGTGCTAGTGGACCGACAGGAATTAACTATGGCTACACCTTC
NA,TRBD2,TRBJ2-3,TRBV7-2,CASSLGLAGTDTQYF,TGTGCCAGCAGCCTAGGACTAGCGGGGACAGATACGCAGTATTTT
NA,NA,TRBJ2-4,TRBV7-2,CASSLTSSPVQAKNIQYF,TGTGCCAGCAGCTTAACATCATCCCCCGTCCAAGCCAAAAACATTCAGTACTTC
NA,TRBD1,TRBJ1-5,TRBV6-6,CASKRQGFNQPQHF,TGTGCCAGCAAAAGACAGGGATTCAATCAGCCCCAGCATTTT
NA,TRBD1,TRBJ1-1,TRBV5-1,CASSGRGQGITEAFF,TGCGCCAGCAGCGGAAGGGGACAGGGAATCACTGAAGCTTTCTTT
NA,TRBD2,TRBJ2-4,TRBV5-1,CASSTGLAGDPKNIQYF,TGCGCCAGCAGCACGGGACTAGCGGGAGATCCCAAAAACATTCAGTACTTC
NA,NA,TRBJ1-2,TRBV30,CAWSATGGYGYTF,TGTGCCTGGAGTGCGACGGGGGGCTATGGCTACACCTTC
NA,NA,TRBJ1-1,TRBV4-1,CASSQEGGYTEAFF,TGCGCCAGCAGCCAAGAAGGCGGATACACTGAAGCTTTCTTT
NA,TRBD1,TRBJ2-1,TRBV7-9,CASSLATVRGHNEQFF,TGTGCCAGCAGCTTAGCGACCGTGAGGGGGCACAATGAGCAGTTCTTC
NA,NA,TRBJ1-2,TRBV2,CASSEALEVGYGYTF,TGTGCCAGCAGTGAAGCGCTTGAGGTCGGGTATGGCTACACCTTC
NA,NA,TRBJ2-1,TRBV6-5,CASSLTPGFSDNEQFF,TGTGCCAGCAGTTTGACTCCAGGGTTTTCGGACAATGAGCAGTTCTTC
NA,NA,TRBJ1-3,TRBV30,CAWSGARTFSGNTIYF,TGTGCCTGGAGTGGAGCGAGAACCTTCTCTGGAAACACCATATATTTT
NA,NA,TRBJ1-4,TRBV30,CAWGWAGNNEKLFF,TGTGCCTGGGGCTGGGCAGGGAATAATGAAAAACTGTTTTTT
NA,NA,TRBJ2-1,TRBV7-2,CASSLAQEQFF,TGTGCCAGCAGCTTAGCACAGGAGCAGTTCTTC
NA,TRBD1,TRBJ1-5,TRBV19,CASSFGGQGAMSNQPQHF,TGTGCCAGTAGCTTTGGGGGACAGGGGGCGATGAGCAATCAGCCCCAGCATTTT
NA,TRBD1,TRBJ1-3,TRBV7-6,CASSSRQGNTIYF,TGTGCCAGCAGCTCGCGACAGGGCAACACCATATATTTT
NA,TRBD1,TRBJ2-5,TRBV7-9,CASSLADRGVETQYF,TGTGCCAGCAGCTTAGCGGACAGGGGGGTAGAGACCCAGTACTTC
NA,NA,TRBJ2-3,TRBV28,CASSFRPPDQANQDTQYF,TGTGCCAGCAGTTTCCGCCCACCAGACCAGGCGAACCAAGATACGCAGTATTTT
NA,TRBD2,TRBJ2-3,TRBV9,CASSRTGGQVTDTQYF,TGTGCCAGCAGCCGCACGGGGGGGCAGGTCACAGATACGCAGTATTTT
NA,TRBD2,TRBJ2-2,TRBV6-4,CASSGGTSGTDTGELFF,TGTGCCAGCAGTGGCGGGACTAGCGGGACGGACACCGGGGAGCTGTTTTTT
NA,NA,TRBJ2-1,TRBV7-8,CASSPPSREGNEQFF,TGTGCCAGCAGCCCCCCGTCGCGGGAAGGGAATGAGCAGTTCTTC
NA,NA,TRBJ2-5,TRBV19,CASSIGRSDQETQYF,TGTGCCAGTAGTATCGGTAGAAGTGATCAAGAGACCCAGTACTTC
NA,NA,TRBJ1-1,TRBV2,CASDLIRPGESHKNSNTEAFF,TGTGCCAGTGATTTAATTAGGCCAGGGGAAAGTCACAAAAACTCGAACACTGAAGCTTTCTTT
NA,NA,TRBJ2-1,TRBV5-4,CASRPAGALGHEQFF,TGTGCCAGCAGACCGGCGGGCGCGCTCGGACATGAGCAGTTCTTC
NA,TRBD2,TRBJ2-1,TRBV12-5,CASGLVPDGTSGLDRSYNEQFF,TGTGCTAGTGGTTTGGTACCTGATGGGACTAGCGGGTTGGACCGCTCCTACAATGAGCAGTTCTTC
NA,TRBD1,TRBJ2-3,TRBV11-1,CASSLTGIHLDTQYF,TGTGCCAGCAGCTTGACAGGGATCCACCTAGATACGCAGTATTTT
few,TRBD1,TRBJ2-1,TRBV30,CAWTQSGTEINEQFF,TGTGCCTGGACTCAATCCGGGACAGAAATCAATGAGCAGTTCTTC
NA,NA,TRBJ1-2,TRBV7-9,CASSPSWGQDGYTF,TGTGCCAGCAGCCCCAGTTGGGGGCAGGATGGCTACACCTTC
NA,NA,TRBJ1-2,TRBV7-9,CASGNQGSNYGYTF,TGTGCCAGCGGGAATCAGGGGTCTAACTATGGCTACACCTTC
NA,NA,TRBJ1-2,TRBV27,CASSFPGGYGYTF,TGTGCCAGCAGTTTTCCCGGGGGCTATGGCTACACCTTC
NA,TRBD2,TRBJ2-3,TRBV7-8,CASSQKRGSTDTQYF,TGTGCCAGCAGCCAGAAGCGGGGTAGCACAGATACGCAGTATTTT
NA,TRBD2,TRBJ2-7,TRBV29-1,CSVTPPPRLAGITCYEQYF,TGCAGCGTTACCCCCCCTCCTAGGCTAGCGGGAATTACTTGCTACGAGCAGTACTTC
few,TRBD1,TRBJ1-5,TRBV6-1,CASSVDQGAGNQPQHF,TGTGCCAGCAGTGTTGACCAGGGGGCGGGCAATCAGCCCCAGCATTTT
NA,NA,TRBJ1-1,TRBV2,CASSGEGGGAFF,TGTGCCAGCAGTGGAGAAGGGGGAGGGGCTTTCTTT
NA,NA,TRBJ1-1,TRBV9,CASSDPGMNTEAFF,TGTGCCAGCAGCGATCCAGGTATGAACACTGAAGCTTTCTTT
NA,NA,TRBJ1-5,TRBV15,CATSRPLGQGNQPQHF,TGTGCCACCAGCAGACCTCTGGGGCAGGGCAATCAGCCCCAGCATTTT
NA,NA,TRBJ1-3,TRBV6-1,CASSEAKTGLYNSAGNTIYF,TGTGCCAGCAGTGAAGCGAAAACAGGGTTATATAATTCGGCTGGAAACACCATATATTTT